A single T cell receptor (beta chain) is shown here with its context. The entry originates in a study of STAT5B mutations in CD4+ large granular lymphocyte leukemia. Only in-frame clones appear in the TCRdb table, and some are missing; sequencing was by immunoSEQ multiplex PCR. The repertoire holds some 34,000 clones, with roughly four fifths as singletons. The specimen was CD4+ T cells from blood buffy coats. The receptor was derived from a human donor in good health.

The CDR3, as DNA: TGTGCCAGCAGCTTGGTCGGCGGGGGCTACGAGCAGTACTTC. It yields the protein CASSLVGGGYEQYF. The chain joins TRBV5-6 to TRBJ2-7, with 7 bases fitting TRBD2. The V gene end was trimmed by 0 bases and the J gene end by 3 bases; junction bases not matched to a gene: 3. The CDR3 loop spans 14 amino acids. The germline CDR1 and CDR2 sequences are SGHDT and YYEEEE.